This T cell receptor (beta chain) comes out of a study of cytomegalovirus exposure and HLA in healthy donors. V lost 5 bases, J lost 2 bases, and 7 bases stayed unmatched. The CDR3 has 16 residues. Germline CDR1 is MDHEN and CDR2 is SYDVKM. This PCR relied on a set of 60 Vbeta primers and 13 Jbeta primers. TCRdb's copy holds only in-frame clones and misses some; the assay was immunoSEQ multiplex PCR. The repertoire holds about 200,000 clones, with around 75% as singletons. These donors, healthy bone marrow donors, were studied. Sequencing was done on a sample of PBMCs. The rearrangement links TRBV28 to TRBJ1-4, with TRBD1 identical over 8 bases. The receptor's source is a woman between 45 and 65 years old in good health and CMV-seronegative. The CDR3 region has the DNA TGTGCCAGCAGTCGACAGGGGTTTTCGACTAATGAAAAACTGTTTTTT. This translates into CASSRQGFSTNEKLFF.